Shown below are 2 T cell receptor beta chains from a single sample sequenced in a study of T cell responses to AZD1222 COVID-19 vaccine (dated by TCRdb to the early 2020s). The library was prepared using the immunoSEQ multiplex PCR assay. TCRdb re-hosts the immuneACCESS table, in-frame sequences only. Its copies lack some clones; in the studies checked, an unresolved V gene accounts for under half of them, and the cause for the rest is not known. The sample includes 75,000 to 100,000 clones, with approximately 94% observed a single time. About 12% of the sample rests with the top ten. The sample's time point label is to be understood as: baseline before first vaccination. The material sequenced was peripheral blood, taken on day 0 of AZD1222 vaccination. Receptor source: an adult in good health.

The V and J genes are TRBV6-1 and TRBJ1-1; D unresolved. The germline CDR1 and CDR2 sequences are MNHNS and SASEGT. The CDR3 extends over 14 amino acids. V shed 2 bases and J shed 3 bases, with 10 bases lying between them. The DNA for the CDR3 is TGTGCCAGCAGTGAAAATACCTGGGACACTGAAGCTTTCTTT. It encodes CASSENTWDTEAFF.

The chain combines TRBV10-3 with TRBJ2-5, with 9 bases that match TRBD2. The CDR3 has 15 amino acids. Germline CDR1 ENHRY, CDR2 SYGVKD. Germline trimming cut 2 bases from V and 4 bases from J; bases unmatched to any gene: 5. CDR3 nucleotide sequence: TGTGCCATCAGTGAGAGGCGGGGGGGCCGAGAGACCCAGTACTTC. As protein: CAISERRGGRETQYF.